These T cell receptor beta chains were read from a single sample in a study of control samples from healthy donors and cancer patients. TCRdb keeps only in-frame clones here, not all; method: immunoSEQ multiplex PCR. The sample contains around 93,000 clones, about 90% of which appear only once. Sample: blood. Receptors were obtained from a man aged 25-40 years in good health. Each CDR3 is given with its conserved first and last residue. A D gene is named only where the DNA matches it firmly. A row's size may be missing; if present it is once, few, many or a size class.

CDR3	DNA	V	J	D	size
CASSSTSSTDTQYF	TGTGCCAGCAGCTCCACCTCTAGCACAGATACGCAGTATTTT	TRBV11-3	TRBJ2-3	-	-
CASSLGTSGRIYAYEQYF	TGTGCCAGCAGTTTAGGGACTAGCGGGAGAATCTACGCCTACGAGCAGTACTTC	TRBV27	TRBJ2-7	TRBD2	-
CAISATDEQYF	TGTGCCATCAGTGCTACCGACGAGCAGTACTTC	TRBV10-3	TRBJ2-7	-	few
CASSLSSAYEQYF	TGTGCCAGCAGCTTGAGTAGTGCTTACGAGCAGTACTTC	TRBV7-3	TRBJ2-7	-	-
CASNPSGRTLYEQYF	TGTGCCAGCAACCCAAGCGGGAGGACGCTCTACGAGCAGTACTTC	TRBV2	TRBJ2-7	TRBD2	-
CASSARLQGYEQYF	TGTGCCAGTAGTGCCAGACTACAGGGTTACGAGCAGTACTTC	TRBV19	TRBJ2-7	-	-
CASSLTPSVSSYEQYF	TGTGCCAGCAGCTTAACCCCTAGCGTTAGCTCCTACGAGCAGTACTTC	TRBV7-3	TRBJ2-7	-	-
CASSLGNRGGYGYTF	TGCGCCAGCAGCTTGGGTAACAGGGGAGGCTATGGCTACACCTTC	TRBV5-1	TRBJ1-2	TRBD1	-
CASSLSAGGIYYEQYF	TGTGCCAGCAGTTTATCGGCGGGAGGCATCTACTACGAGCAGTACTTC	TRBV27	TRBJ2-7	TRBD2	many
CASSPAGDYGYTF	TGTGCCAGCTCACCGGCAGGGGACTATGGCTACACCTTC	TRBV18	TRBJ1-2	-	-
CAVVCRDYNSPLHF	TGTGCAGTCGTCTGCAGGGACTATAATTCACCCCTCCACTTT	TRBV5-3	TRBJ1-6	-	-
CASSPGTANTGELFF	TGTGCCAGCTCACCAGGGACGGCGAACACCGGGGAGCTGTTTTTT	TRBV18	TRBJ2-2	-	once
CASSLSGLETQYF	TGTGCCAGCAGTTTATCGGGACTAGAGACCCAGTACTTC	TRBV27	TRBJ2-5	-	-
CASSQGLAGGSYYNEQFF	TGTGCCAGCAGCCAAGGACTAGCGGGAGGTTCTTACTACAATGAGCAGTTCTTC	TRBV7-6	TRBJ2-1	TRBD2	-
CASSHEQDNSPLHF	TGTGCCAGCAGCCACGAACAGGATAATTCACCCCTCCACTTT	TRBV3-1/TRBV3-2	TRBJ1-6	-	-
CSVEDPAGLSDTQYF	TGCAGCGTTGAAGACCCTGCCGGGCTCTCGGATACGCAGTATTTT	TRBV29-1	TRBJ2-3	-	-
CASSLRPAGGISTDTQYF	TGTGCCAGCAGCTTACGGCCGGCGGGAGGGATTAGCACAGATACGCAGTATTTT	TRBV7-2	TRBJ2-3	TRBD2	-
CASSQDRGRTQETQYF	TGTGCCAGCAGCCAAGATCGCGGGAGGACTCAAGAGACCCAGTACTTC	TRBV3-1/TRBV3-2	TRBJ2-5	TRBD2	-
CASSYQSTGELFF	TGTGCCAGCAGTTATCAGAGCACCGGGGAGCTGTTTTTT	TRBV6-5	TRBJ2-2	-	-
CASSPFVAGPNYGYTF	TGCGCCAGCAGCCCGTTCGTGGCAGGGCCTAACTATGGCTACACCTTC	TRBV4-3	TRBJ1-2	-	-
CASTSLRGGNQPQHF	TGTGCCAGCACTTCCTTACGGGGTGGTAATCAGCCCCAGCATTTT	TRBV28	TRBJ1-5	-	-
CASSGFGVTSYNEQFF	TGTGCCAGCAGTGGTTTTGGAGTTACCTCCTACAATGAGCAGTTCTTC	TRBV2	TRBJ2-1	-	-
CSVARGAQYF	TGCAGCGTCGCGAGGGGTGCCCAGTACTTC	TRBV29-1	TRBJ2-5	-	-
CAWSASYEQYF	TGTGCCTGGAGTGCAAGCTACGAGCAGTACTTC	TRBV30	TRBJ2-7	-	once
CASSSGTSRKNTGELFF	TGTGCCAGCAGCTCAGGGACTTCCAGAAAGAACACCGGGGAGCTGTTTTTT	TRBV7-8	TRBJ2-2	-	-
CASGLIYGNTGELFF	TGTGCTAGTGGTTTGATTTACGGGAACACCGGGGAGCTGTTTTTT	TRBV12-5	TRBJ2-2	-	once
CAWSVGGSAYEQYF	TGTGCCTGGAGTGTCGGCGGGTCGGCCTACGAGCAGTACTTC	TRBV30	TRBJ2-7	-	few
CASLPGGMSYGYTF	TGTGCCAGTCTTCCGGGGGGTATGAGCTATGGCTACACCTTC	TRBV6-5	TRBJ1-2	-	-
CASSGGAANTGELFF	TGCGCCAGCTCAGGAGGGGCAGCGAACACCGGGGAGCTGTTTTTT	TRBV5-1	TRBJ2-2	-	-
CASSQEGGFDHEQYF	TGTGCCAGCAGCCAAGAAGGCGGATTTGACCACGAGCAGTACTTC	TRBV3-1/TRBV3-2	TRBJ2-7	-	-
CASSHRVSDNSPLHF	TGTGCCAGCAGCCACCGGGTCTCGGATAATTCACCCCTCCACTTT	TRBV3-1/TRBV3-2	TRBJ1-6	-	-
CATKTSGRAEQYF	TGTGCCACCAAGACTAGCGGGAGAGCGGAGCAGTACTTC	TRBV19	TRBJ2-7	TRBD2	-
CASSFGPSNEKLFF	TGTGCCAGCAGCTTTGGACCCAGTAATGAAAAACTGTTTTTT	TRBV5-4	TRBJ1-4	-	-
CASSLREKLFF	TGTGCCAGCAGTTTGAGGGAAAAACTGTTTTTT	TRBV28	TRBJ1-4	-	-
CASRTNRDRVETQYF	TGTGCCAGCAGAACTAACCGGGACAGGGTAGAGACCCAGTACTTC	TRBV27	TRBJ2-5	TRBD1	-
CASSTSGRNTGELFF	TGTGCCAGCAGCACAAGCGGGAGAAACACCGGGGAGCTGTTTTTT	TRBV7-9	TRBJ2-2	TRBD2	-
CASGQTGNTYEQYF	TGTGCCAGCGGCCAGACAGGGAACACCTACGAGCAGTACTTC	TRBV6-5	TRBJ2-7	TRBD1	-
CASSLRGGDTGELFF	TGTGCCAGCAGCCTCCGGGGGGGAGACACCGGGGAGCTGTTTTTT	TRBV7-9	TRBJ2-2	TRBD2	-
CASSYTGTVSSGNTIYF	TGTGCCAGCAGCTACACCGGGACAGTCAGCTCTGGAAACACCATATATTTT	TRBV28	TRBJ1-3	TRBD1	-
CASSGKTGVSEAFF	TGTGCCAGCAGCGGGAAGACAGGGGTTTCCGAAGCTTTCTTT	TRBV5-5	TRBJ1-1	TRBD1	-
CASSQARGPEPHTQYF	TGTGCCAGCAGCCAAGCTCGCGGGCCGGAGCCGCATACGCAGTATTTT	TRBV3-1/TRBV3-2	TRBJ2-3	-	-
CASSLHRGRLYAFF	TGTGCCAGCAGTTTACACAGGGGGCGATTGTATGCTTTCTTT	TRBV28	TRBJ1-1	TRBD1	-
CASSLGSTYNEQFF	TGCGCCAGCAGCTTGGGGTCTACTTACAATGAGCAGTTCTTC	TRBV5-1	TRBJ2-1	-	few